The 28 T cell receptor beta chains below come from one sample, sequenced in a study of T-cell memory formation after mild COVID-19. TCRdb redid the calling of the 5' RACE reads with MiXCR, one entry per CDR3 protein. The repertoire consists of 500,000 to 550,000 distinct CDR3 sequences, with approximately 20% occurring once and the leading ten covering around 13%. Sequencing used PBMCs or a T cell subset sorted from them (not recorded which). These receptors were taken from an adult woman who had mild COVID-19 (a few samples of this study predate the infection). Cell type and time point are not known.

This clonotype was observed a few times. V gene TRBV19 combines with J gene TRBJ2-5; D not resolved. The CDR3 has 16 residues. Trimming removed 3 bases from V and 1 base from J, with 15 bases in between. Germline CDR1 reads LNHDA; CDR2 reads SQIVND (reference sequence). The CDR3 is CASSMERARAQETQYF. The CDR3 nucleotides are TGTGCCAGTAGTATGGAGCGAGCCAGAGCCCAAGAGACCCAGTACTTC.

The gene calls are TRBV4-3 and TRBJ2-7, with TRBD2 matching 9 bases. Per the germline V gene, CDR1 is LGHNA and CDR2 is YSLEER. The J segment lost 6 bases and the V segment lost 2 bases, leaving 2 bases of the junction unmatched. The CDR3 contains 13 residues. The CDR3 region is CASSQWREGEQYF. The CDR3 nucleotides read TGCGCCAGCAGCCAATGGCGGGAGGGCGAGCAGTACTTC.

CDR3 nucleotide sequence: TGTGCCAGCAGCGCCCCCCCCTACGAGCAGTACTTC. Its protein product is CASSAPPYEQYF. The chain joins TRBV7-8 to TRBJ2-7; D uncertain. Germline V CDR1 and CDR2: SGHVS, FQNEAQ. This CDR3 spans 12 amino acids. Trimming stripped 5 bases from V and 2 bases from J, with 7 bases between.

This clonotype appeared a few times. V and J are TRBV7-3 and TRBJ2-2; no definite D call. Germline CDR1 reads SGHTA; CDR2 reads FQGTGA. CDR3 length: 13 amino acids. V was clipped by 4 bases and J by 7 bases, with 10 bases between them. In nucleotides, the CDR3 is TGTGCCAGCAGCTCCCTCCAGGTCGGGGAGCTGTTTTTT. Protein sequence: CASSSLQVGELFF.

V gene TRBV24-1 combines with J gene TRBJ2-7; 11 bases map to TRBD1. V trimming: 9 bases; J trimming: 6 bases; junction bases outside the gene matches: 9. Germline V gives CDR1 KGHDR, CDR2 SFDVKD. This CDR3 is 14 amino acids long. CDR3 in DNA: TGTGCCACCGAGCCGGGACAGGGGGTCCGCGAGCAGTACTTC. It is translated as CATEPGQGVREQYF.

CDR3 DNA: TGTGCCAGCAGCGGACTAGCGGCCTCTATCCGGCCTCTATCCGAAAGCACAGATACGCAGTATTTT. As protein: CASSGLAASIRPLSESTDTQYF. This chain links TRBV11-3 with TRBJ2-3; 10 bases agree with TRBD2. Germline trimming cut 5 bases from V and 0 bases from J; bases unmatched to any gene: 23. Germline V gene sequence: CDR1 SGHNT, CDR2 YENEEA. This CDR3 comprises 22 residues.

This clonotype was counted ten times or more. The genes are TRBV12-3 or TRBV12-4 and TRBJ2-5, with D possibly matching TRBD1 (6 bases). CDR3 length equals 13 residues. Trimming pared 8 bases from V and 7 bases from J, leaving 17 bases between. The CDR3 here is CASQHREIGTQYF. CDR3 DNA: TGTGCCAGCCAGCACAGGGAAATAGGGACCCAGTACTTC.

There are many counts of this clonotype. The DNA for the CDR3 is TGTGCCAGCACGACGGACCTATATCAGCCCCAGCATTTT. Translating gives CASTTDLYQPQHF. The rearrangement links TRBV12-3 or TRBV12-4 to TRBJ1-5; D gene unclear. The CDR3 loop spans 13 amino acids. The V gene lost 7 bases and the J gene lost 5 bases, with 12 bases spanning the gap.

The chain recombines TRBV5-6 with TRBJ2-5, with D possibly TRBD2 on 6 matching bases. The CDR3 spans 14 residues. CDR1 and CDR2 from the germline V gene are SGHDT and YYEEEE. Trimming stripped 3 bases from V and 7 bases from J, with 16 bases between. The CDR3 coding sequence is TGTGCCAGCAGCTACAGAGGAGGGGAGGTGACCCAGTACTTC. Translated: CASSYRGGEVTQYF.

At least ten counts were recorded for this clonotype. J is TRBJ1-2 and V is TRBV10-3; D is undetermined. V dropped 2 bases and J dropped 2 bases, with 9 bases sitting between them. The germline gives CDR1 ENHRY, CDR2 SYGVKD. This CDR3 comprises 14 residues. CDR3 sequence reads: CAISEMNGNYGYTF. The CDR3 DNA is TGTGCCATCAGTGAGATGAACGGGAACTATGGCTACACCTTC.

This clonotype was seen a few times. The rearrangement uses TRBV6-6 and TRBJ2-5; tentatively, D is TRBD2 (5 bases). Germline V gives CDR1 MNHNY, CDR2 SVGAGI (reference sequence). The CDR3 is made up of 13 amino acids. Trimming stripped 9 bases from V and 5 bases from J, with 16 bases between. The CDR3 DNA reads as TGTGCCAGAAATAGGCTAGCTCGGGAGACCCAGTACTTC. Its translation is CARNRLARETQYF.

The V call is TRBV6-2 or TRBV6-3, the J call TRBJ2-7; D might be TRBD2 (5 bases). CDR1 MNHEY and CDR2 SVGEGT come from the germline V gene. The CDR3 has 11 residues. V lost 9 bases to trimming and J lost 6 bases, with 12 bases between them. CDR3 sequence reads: CASGQSGEQYF. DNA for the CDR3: TGTGCCAGTGGCCAGAGCGGCGAGCAGTACTTC.

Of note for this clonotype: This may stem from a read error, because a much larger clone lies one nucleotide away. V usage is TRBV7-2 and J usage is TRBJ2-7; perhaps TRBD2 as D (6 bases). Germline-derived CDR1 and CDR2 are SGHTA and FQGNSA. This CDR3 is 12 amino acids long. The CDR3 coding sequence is TGTTCCAGCAGCTCTGCGGGATACGAGCAGTACTTC. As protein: CSSSSAGYEQYF.

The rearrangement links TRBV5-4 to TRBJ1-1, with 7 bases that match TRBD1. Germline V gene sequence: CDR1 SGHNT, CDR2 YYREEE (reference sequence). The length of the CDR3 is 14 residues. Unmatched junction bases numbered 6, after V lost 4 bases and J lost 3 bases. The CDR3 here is CASSAGTAHTEAFF. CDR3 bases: TGTGCCAGCAGCGCTGGGACAGCACACACTGAAGCTTTCTTT.

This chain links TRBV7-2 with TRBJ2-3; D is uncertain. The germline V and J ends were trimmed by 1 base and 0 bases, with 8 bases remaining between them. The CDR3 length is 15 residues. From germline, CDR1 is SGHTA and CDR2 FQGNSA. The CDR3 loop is CASSLDQTSTDTQYF. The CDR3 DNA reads TGTGCCAGCAGCTTAGACCAAACTAGCACAGATACGCAGTATTTT.

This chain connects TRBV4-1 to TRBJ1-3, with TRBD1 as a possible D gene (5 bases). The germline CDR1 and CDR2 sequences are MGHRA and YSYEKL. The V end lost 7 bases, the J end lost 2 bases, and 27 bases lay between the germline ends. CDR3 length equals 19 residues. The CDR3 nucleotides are TGCGCCAGCACCCGGTTCGGGGGTTTAATGTCTTCGGCTGGAAACACCATATATTTT. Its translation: CASTRFGGLMSSAGNTIYF.

The CDR3 region is CASSFPAPENQPQHF. The CDR3 DNA reads TGTGCCAGCAGCTTCCCCGCGCCCGAGAATCAGCCCCAGCATTTT. This chain joins TRBV6-2 or TRBV6-3 and TRBJ1-5; D unresolved. Between the trimmed V and J ends, which lost 6 bases and 4 bases, there was a span of 16 bases. This CDR3 is 15 amino acids long. From germline, CDR1 is MNHEY and CDR2 SVGEGT.

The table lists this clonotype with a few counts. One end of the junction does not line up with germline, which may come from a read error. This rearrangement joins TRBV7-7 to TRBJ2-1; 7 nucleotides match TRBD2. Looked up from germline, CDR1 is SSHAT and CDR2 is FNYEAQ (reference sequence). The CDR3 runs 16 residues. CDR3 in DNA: TGTGCTAGCAGCTTAAGTGTGGGGGGGTCCTACAATGAGCAGTTCTTC. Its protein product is CASSLSVGGSYNEQFF. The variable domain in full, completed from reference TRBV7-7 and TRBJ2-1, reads GAGVSQSPRYKVTKRGQDVTLRCDPISSHATLYWYQQALGQGPEFLTYFNYEAQPDKSGLPSDRFSAERPEGSISTLTIQRTEQRDSAMYRCASSLSVGGSYNEQFFGPGTRLTVL.

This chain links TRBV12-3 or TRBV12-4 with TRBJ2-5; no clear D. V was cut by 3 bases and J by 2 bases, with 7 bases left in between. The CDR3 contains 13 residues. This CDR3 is CASSLISQETQYF. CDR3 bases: TGTGCCAGCAGTTTGATATCGCAAGAGACCCAGTACTTC.

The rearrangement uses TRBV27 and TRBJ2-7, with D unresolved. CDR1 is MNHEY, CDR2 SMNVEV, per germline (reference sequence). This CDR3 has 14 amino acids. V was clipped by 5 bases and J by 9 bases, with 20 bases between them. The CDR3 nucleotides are TGTGCCAGCAGTAACCTGACACCTTCAACGGGGCAGTACTTC. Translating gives CASSNLTPSTGQYF.

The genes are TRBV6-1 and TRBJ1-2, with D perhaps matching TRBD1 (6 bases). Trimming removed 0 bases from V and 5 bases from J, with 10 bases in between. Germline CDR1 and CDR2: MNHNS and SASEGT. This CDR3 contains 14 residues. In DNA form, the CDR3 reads TGTGCCAGCAGTGAAGCATGGGGGCGATATGGCTACACCTTC. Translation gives CASSEAWGRYGYTF.

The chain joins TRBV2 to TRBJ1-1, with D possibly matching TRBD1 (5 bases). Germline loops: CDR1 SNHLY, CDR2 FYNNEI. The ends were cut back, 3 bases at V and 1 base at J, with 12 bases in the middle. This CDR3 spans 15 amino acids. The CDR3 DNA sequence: TGTGCCAGCAGTGATAGGGGACTGAGGAACACTGAAGCTTTCTTT. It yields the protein CASSDRGLRNTEAFF.

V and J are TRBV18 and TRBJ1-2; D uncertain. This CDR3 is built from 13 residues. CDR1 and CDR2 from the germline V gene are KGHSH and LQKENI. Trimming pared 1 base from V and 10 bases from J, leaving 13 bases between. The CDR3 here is CASSPREQWVYTF. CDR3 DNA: TGTGCCAGCTCACCACGAGAGCAGTGGGTCTACACCTTC. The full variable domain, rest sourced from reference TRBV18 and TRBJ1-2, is NAGVMQNPRHLVRRRGQEARLRCSPMKGHSHVYWYRQLPEEGLKFMVYLQKENIIDESGMPKERFSAEFPKEGPSILRIQQVVRGDSAAYFCASSPREQWVYTFGSGTRLTVV.

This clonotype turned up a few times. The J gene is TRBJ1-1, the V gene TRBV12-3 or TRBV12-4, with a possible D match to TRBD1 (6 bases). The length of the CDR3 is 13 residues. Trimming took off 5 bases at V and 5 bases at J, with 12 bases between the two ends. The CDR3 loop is CASSPPGVTEAFF. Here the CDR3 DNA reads TGTGCCAGCAGTCCTCCAGGGGTGACTGAAGCTTTCTTT.

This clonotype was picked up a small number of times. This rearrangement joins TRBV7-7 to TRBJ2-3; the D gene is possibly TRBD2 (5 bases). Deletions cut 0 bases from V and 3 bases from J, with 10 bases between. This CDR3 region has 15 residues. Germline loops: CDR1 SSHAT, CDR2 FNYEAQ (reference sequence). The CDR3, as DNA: TGTGCCAGCAGCTTAGCCCCCTCGGGAACAGATACGCAGTATTTT. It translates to CASSLAPSGTDTQYF.

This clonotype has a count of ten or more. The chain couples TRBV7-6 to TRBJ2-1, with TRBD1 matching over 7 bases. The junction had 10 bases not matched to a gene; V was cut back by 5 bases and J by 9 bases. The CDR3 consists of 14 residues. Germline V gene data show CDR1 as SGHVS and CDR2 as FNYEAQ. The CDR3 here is CASSPYGTVGEQFF. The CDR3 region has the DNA TGTGCCAGCAGCCCATACGGGACAGTCGGTGAGCAGTTCTTC.

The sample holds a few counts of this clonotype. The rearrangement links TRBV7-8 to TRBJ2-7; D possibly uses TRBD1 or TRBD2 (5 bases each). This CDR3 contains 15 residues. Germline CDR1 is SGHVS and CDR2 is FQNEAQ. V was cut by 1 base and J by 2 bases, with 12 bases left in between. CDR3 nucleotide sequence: TGTGCCAGCAGCTTAGGGACGAGGGGCCCCTACGAGCAGTACTTC. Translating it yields CASSLGTRGPYEQYF.

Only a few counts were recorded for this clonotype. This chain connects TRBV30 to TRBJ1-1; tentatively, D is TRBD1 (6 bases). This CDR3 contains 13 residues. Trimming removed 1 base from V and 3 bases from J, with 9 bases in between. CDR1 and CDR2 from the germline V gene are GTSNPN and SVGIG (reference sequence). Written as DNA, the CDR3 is TGTGCCTGGAGTGGACAGGCTGACACTGAAGCTTTCTTT. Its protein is CAWSGQADTEAFF.